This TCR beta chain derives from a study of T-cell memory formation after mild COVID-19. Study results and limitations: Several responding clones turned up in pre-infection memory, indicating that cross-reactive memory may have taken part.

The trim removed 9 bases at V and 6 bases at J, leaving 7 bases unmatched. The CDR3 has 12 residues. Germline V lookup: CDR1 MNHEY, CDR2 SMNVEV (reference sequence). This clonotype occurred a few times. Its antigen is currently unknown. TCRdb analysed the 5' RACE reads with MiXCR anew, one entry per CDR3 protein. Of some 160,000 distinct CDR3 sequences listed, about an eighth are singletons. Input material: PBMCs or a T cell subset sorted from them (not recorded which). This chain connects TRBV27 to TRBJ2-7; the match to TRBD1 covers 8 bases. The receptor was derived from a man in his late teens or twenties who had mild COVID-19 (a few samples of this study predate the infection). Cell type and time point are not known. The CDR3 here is CASRTGLGEQYF. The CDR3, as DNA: TGTGCCAGTCGGACAGGGTTAGGCGAGCAGTACTTC.